The text below deals with one T cell receptor (beta chain). This entry is derived from a study of OX40 agonist ivuxolimab in advanced cancers. Germline assignment: CDR1 SGHVS and CDR2 FQNEAQ. The CDR3 is made up of 18 amino acids. Trimming left V 2 bases short and J 7 bases short, with 21 bases between. Sequencing was performed with immunoSEQ multiplex PCR; in TCRdb, only in-frame clones are kept and a portion is missing. The table includes fewer than 25,000 clones, 83% detected once. The sequenced sample was CD4+ or CD8+ T cells sorted from blood, obtained in a trial of the OX40 agonist ivuxolimab. J is TRBJ1-6 and V is TRBV7-8; a possible D gene is TRBD1 (6 bases). The receptor was derived from an adult with an advanced solid tumor such as melanoma, head and neck, liver or kidney cancer. CDR3 amino acids: CASSLSKTGFFTNSPLHF. CDR3 nucleotide sequence: TGTGCCAGCAGCTTATCCAAAACAGGGTTCTTTACGAATTCACCCCTCCACTTT. The variable domain in full, completed from reference TRBV7-8 and TRBJ1-6, reads GAGVSQSPRYKVAKRGQDVALRCDPISGHVSLFWYQQALGQGPEFLTYFQNEAQLDKSGLPSDRFFAERPEGSVSTLKIQRTQQEDSAVYLCASSLSKTGFFTNSPLHFGNGTRLTVT.